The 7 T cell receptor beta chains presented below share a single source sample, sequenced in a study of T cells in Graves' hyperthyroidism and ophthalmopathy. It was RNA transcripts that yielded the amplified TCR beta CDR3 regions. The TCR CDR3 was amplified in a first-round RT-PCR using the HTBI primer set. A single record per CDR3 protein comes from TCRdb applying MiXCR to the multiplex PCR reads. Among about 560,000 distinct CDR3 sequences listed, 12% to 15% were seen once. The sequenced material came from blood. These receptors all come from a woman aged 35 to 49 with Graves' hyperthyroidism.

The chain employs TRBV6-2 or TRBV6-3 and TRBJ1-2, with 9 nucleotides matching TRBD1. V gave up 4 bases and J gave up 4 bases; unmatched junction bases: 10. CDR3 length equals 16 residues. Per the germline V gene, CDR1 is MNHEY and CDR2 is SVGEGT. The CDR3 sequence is CASSSTGTGWLYGYTF. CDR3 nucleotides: TGTGCCAGCAGTTCCACCGGGACAGGGTGGCTCTATGGCTACACCTTC.

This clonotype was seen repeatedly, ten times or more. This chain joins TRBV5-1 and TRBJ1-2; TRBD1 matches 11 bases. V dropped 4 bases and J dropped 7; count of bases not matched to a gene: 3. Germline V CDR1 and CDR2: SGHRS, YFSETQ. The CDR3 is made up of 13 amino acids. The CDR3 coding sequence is TGCGCCAGCAGCGGACAGGGGGCGGGTGGCTACACCTTC. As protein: CASSGQGAGGYTF. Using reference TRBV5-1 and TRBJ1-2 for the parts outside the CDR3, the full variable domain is KAGVTQTPRYLIKTRGQQVTLSCSPISGHRSVSWYQQTPGQGLQFLFEYFSETQRNKGNFPGRFSGRQFSNSRSEMNVSTLELGDSALYLCASSGQGAGGYTFGSGTRLTVV.

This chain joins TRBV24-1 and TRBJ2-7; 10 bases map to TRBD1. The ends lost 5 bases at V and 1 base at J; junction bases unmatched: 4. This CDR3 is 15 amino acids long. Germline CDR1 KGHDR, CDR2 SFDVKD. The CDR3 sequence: CATSGGGQGSYEQYF. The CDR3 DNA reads TGTGCCACCAGTGGTGGGGGACAGGGGTCCTACGAGCAGTACTTC.

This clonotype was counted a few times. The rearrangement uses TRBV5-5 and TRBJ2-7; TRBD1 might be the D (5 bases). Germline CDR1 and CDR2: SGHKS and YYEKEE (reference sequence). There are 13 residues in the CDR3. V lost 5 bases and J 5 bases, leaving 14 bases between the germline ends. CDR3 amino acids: CASRKQGSNEQYF. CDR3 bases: TGTGCCAGCAGAAAGCAGGGATCGAACGAGCAGTACTTC.

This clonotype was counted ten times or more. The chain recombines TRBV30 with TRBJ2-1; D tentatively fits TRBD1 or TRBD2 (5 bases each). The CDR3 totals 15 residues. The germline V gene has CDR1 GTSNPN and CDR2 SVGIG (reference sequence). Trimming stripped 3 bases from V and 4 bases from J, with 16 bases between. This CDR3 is CAWSGDGGGYNEQFF. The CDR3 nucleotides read TGTGCCTGGAGCGGGGACGGTGGGGGTTACAATGAGCAGTTCTTC.

This CDR3 is CASSQDAGGAWNEQFF. The CDR3 DNA follows: TGCGCCAGCAGCCAAGATGCGGGGGGGGCGTGGAATGAGCAGTTCTTC. The chain carries TRBV4-1 and TRBJ2-1; 9 bases map to TRBD2. J was trimmed by 7 bases and V by 0 bases; bases with no gene match: 7. Germline CDR1 and CDR2: MGHRA and YSYEKL. This CDR3 spans 16 amino acids.

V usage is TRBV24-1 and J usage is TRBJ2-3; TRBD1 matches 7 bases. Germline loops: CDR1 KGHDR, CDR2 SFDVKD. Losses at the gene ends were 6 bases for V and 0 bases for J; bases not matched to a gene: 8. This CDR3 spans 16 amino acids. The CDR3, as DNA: TGTGCCACCAGTACCCGAGGCAGGGGGAGCACAGATACGCAGTATTTT. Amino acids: CATSTRGRGSTDTQYF.